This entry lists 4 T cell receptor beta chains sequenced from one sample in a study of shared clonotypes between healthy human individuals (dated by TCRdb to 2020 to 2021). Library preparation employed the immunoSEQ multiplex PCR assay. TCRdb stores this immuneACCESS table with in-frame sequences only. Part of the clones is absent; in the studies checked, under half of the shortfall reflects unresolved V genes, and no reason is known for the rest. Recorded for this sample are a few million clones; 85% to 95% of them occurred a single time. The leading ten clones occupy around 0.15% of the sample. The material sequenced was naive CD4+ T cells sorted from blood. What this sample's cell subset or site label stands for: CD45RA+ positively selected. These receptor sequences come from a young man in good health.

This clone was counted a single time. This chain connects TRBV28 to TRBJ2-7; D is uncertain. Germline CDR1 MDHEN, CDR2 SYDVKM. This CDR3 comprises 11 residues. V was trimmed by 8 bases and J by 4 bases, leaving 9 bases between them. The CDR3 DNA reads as TGTGCCAGCGCGGAAAAGTACGAGCAGTACTTC. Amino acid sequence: CASAEKYEQYF.

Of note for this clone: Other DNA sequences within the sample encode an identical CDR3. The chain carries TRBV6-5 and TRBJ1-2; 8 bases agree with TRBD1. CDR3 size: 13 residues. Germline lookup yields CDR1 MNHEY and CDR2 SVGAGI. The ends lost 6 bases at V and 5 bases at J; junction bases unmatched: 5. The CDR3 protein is CASRTGTGYGYTF. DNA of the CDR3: TGTGCCAGCAGAACCGGGACAGGATATGGCTACACCTTC.

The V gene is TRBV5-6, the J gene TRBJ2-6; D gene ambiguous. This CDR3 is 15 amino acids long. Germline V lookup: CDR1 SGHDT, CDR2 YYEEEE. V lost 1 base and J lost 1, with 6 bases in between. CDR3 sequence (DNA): TGTGCCAGCAGCTTGTACGGGTCTGGGGCCAACGTCCTGACTTTC. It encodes CASSLYGSGANVLTF.

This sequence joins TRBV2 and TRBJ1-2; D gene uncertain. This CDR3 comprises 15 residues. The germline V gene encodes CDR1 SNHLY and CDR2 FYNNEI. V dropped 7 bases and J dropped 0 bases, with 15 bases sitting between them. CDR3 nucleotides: TGTGCCAGCACCCTGGACGGCAGCGCTAACTATGGCTACACCTTC. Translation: CASTLDGSANYGYTF.